The present T cell receptor (beta chain) was sequenced within a study of T cells after yellow fever vaccination. Making TCR cDNA involved 5'RACE template switching, which added UMIs and a universal primer site. One entry per CDR3 protein, called by TCRdb with MiXCR from the 5' RACE reads. The sample has 510,000 or so distinct CDR3 sequences, 15% to 20% seen once. The CDR3 is 14 amino acids. Germline CDR1 reads SGHRS; CDR2 reads YFSETQ. Trimming removed 5 bases at V and 6 bases at J, with 16 bases between. The gene calls are TRBV5-1 and TRBJ2-3; a possible D gene is TRBD1 (6 bases). The sequenced sample was PBMCs, obtained 15 days after the yellow fever booster vaccination. This receptor was identified in a man between 25 and 39 years old who received the YFV17D yellow fever vaccine. CDR3 in DNA: TGCGCCAGCAGTGGGGGCGTAGGTAGGGATACGCAGTATTTT. Residues: CASSGGVGRDTQYF.